This TCR beta chain is drawn from a study of T cells in tumors after PD-1 blockade. Study-level information: During anti-PD-1 treatment, some patients continued daily vismodegib 150 mg.

The table came from immunoSEQ multiplex PCR; TCRdb's copy has only in-frame clones and leaves some out. Of roughly 8,000 clones listed, about 59% are singletons. Germline V gene sequence: CDR1 WSHSY, CDR2 SAAADI. V lost 9 bases to trimming and J lost 6 bases, with 11 bases between them. There are 12 residues in the CDR3. The chain links TRBV10-2 to TRBJ2-2, with D perhaps being TRBD1 or TRBD2 (5 bases each). The TCR comes from a human donor with basal cell carcinoma. The material was tumor tissue, obtained after anti-PD-1 treatment. The CDR3 DNA is TGCGCCAGTAGGGACCCCCCCGGGGAGCTGTTTTTT. Its translation: CASRDPPGELFF.